This T cell receptor (beta chain) was obtained from a study of T cells after yellow fever vaccination (dated by TCRdb to about 2019). Background for the entire study: The SMART-Seq v4 Ultra Low Input RNA kit was used to prepare libraries from fractions with low cell numbers. To track T-cell clones before and after primary and booster YFV17D yellow fever vaccination, bulk TCR alpha and beta repertoires were sequenced longitudinally. Bulk PBMC replicates and cell subsets were isolated from blood drawn at multiple timepoints before and after both primary and secondary immunization. Two healthy male donors, one aged 18 to 29 and one aged 30 to 40 years, made up the cohort.

To note about this clonotype: Its antigen remains undetermined. No base quality values were provided; no much bigger clone lies one nucleotide off.

Instrument used: Illumina NovaSeq 6000. Synthesis of TCR cDNA relied on 5'RACE template switching, a step that introduced a universal primer site along with unique molecular identifiers. Priming for cDNA synthesis came from both the TCR alpha and TCR beta constant segments. Two PCR steps were used to amplify libraries, with sample barcodes and sequencing adapters being added in the second step. Sequencing of libraries was performed on Illumina HiSeq 2500 (2x100 bp) or NovaSeq (2x150 bp). As for how the authors treated the data: Demultiplexing of reads and collapsing into UMI consensus sequences were performed with MIGEC, and V(D)J alignment was carried out with MiXCR. Using edgeR on replicate PBMC samples, clonotypes were called vaccine-responding if FDR was below 0.01 and the log2 fold change was above 5 up to day 15. Each bulk clonotype received a CD4 or CD8 identity based on whether the sequenced CD4 or CD8 repertoire contained that clonotype at higher abundance. TCRdb handled the public reads itself, with Q25 trimming in fastp and clone calling in MiXCR, and kept productive beta chains. Each entry merges the rows of one CDR3 protein and shows their most common DNA and genes. TCRdb, rather than the study authors, made the V and J calls. This sample has some 420,000 distinct CDR3 sequences in its table, and approximately 18% of those were observed once. Roughly a sixth of the sample belongs to the ten largest clones.

The CDR3 covers 15 residues, taking in both the cysteine and the phenylalanine. Only CDR3 DNA is held: 45 bases, read in frame from base 1. Trimming at the junction amounts to 0 bases on V and 5 bases on J, and the germline ends lie 13 bases apart. Based on the germline V gene, the CDR1 and CDR2 sequences are LGHNA and YNFKEQ. Taken with the paper, the label for treatment or condition translates to: live attenuated yellow fever vaccine strain. At every blood-draw timepoint, two biological replicates of bulk PBMCs were collected. PBMCs were isolated from peripheral blood using a standard Ficoll-Paque protocol. TriZol was used to extract RNA from bulk PBMCs, CD4 and CD8 fractions, and dextramer-positive and dextramer-negative fractions. Study-wide findings and limitations: A small share of clonotypes was detected in both CD4 and CD8 compartments, with the overlap likely arising from convergent recombination. The secondary T-cell response was weaker than the primary response but faster, peaking on day 5 instead of day 15. Because the study included only two donors, the extent to which the findings can be generalized is limited. Computational filtering was required because FACS-sorted repertoires could contain abundant contaminating clonotypes from the bulk population. Most clones expanded after primary vaccination were re-detected after the booster (almost 98% of CD4 and around 88% of CD8), suggesting broad memory maintenance.

Sample: PBMCs, taken before the yellow fever booster vaccination. This clonotype was sampled from a young man who received the YFV17D yellow fever vaccine. The chain is encoded by TRBV4-2 joined to TRBJ1-1; TRBD1 might be the D gene, on 5 matching bases. The CDR3 protein: CASSQDLDQGTEAFF. The bases are TGTGCCAGCAGCCAAGATTTAGACCAGGGTACTGAAGCTTTCTTT.